A selection of T cell receptor beta chains follows, all from one sample in a study of blood T cell repertoires in COVID-19. Using immunoSEQ multiplex PCR, the repertoire was profiled, and TCRdb retains in-frame clones only, with some absent. The sample yields 250,000 to 300,000 clones, roughly 91% seen once. Sequencing was done on a sample of peripheral blood. The receptors originated from a woman aged 25 to 39 with COVID-19, enrolled during active disease. The conserved cysteine and the conserved F or W are not part of the CDR3 here. Fields, in order: V gene, J gene, CDR3 protein.

>TRBV10-2|TRBJ1-2
ASFFRGGYT
>TRBV19|TRBJ1-2
ASRTVDYGYT
>TRBV10-2|TRBJ2-7
ASSEAGTNEQY
>TRBV27|TRBJ1-6
ASSRSYNSPLH
>TRBV12-3/TRBV12-4|TRBJ2-3
ASSLVLADTQY
>TRBV7-9|TRBJ2-1
ASSPHRGVNNEQF
>TRBV28|TRBJ1-6
ASSFPRGREVPLH
>TRBV4-1|TRBJ2-5
ASSASGGVLETQY
>TRBV19|TRBJ2-5
ASSSRGWTETQY
>TRBV6-5|TRBJ1-2
ASRQHQYYGYT
>TRBV9|TRBJ2-5
ASSVGTSDQETQY
>TRBV28|TRBJ2-1
ASTFGDYNEQF